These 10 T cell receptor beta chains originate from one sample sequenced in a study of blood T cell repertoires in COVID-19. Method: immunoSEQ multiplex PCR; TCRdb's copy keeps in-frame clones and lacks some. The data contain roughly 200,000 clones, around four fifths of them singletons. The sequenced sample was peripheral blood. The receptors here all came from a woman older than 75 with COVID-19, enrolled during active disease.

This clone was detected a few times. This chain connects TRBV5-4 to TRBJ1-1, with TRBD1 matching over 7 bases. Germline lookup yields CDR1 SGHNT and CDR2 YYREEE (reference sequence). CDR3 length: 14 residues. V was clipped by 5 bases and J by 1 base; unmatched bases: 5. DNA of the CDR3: TGTGCCAGCAGTCCTCAGGGGGGGAACACTGAAGCTTTCTTT. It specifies CASSPQGGNTEAFF.

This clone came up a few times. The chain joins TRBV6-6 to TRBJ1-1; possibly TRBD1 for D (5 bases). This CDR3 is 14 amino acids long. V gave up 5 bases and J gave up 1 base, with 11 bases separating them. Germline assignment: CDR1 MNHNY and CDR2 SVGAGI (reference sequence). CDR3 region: CASSASQGNTEAFF. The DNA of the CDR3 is TGTGCCAGCAGTGCAAGCCAGGGGAACACTGAAGCTTTCTTT.

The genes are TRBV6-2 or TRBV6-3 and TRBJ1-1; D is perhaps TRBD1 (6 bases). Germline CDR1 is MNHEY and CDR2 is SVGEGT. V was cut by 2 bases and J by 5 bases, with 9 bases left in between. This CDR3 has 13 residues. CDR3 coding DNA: TGTGCCAGCAGTTACGGCAGGGGTACTGAAGCTTTCTTT. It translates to CASSYGRGTEAFF.

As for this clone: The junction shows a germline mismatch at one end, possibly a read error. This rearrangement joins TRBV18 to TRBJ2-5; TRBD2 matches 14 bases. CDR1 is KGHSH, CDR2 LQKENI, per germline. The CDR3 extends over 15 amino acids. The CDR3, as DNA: TGTGCCAGCTCGACCGGGACTAGCGGGGGAGAGACCCGGTACTTC. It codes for CASSTGTSGGETRYF.

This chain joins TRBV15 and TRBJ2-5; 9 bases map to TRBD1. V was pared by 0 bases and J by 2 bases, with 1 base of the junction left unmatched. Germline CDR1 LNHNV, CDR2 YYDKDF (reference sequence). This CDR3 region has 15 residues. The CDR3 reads CATSREDRGQETQYF. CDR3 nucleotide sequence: TGTGCCACCAGCAGAGAGGACAGGGGACAAGAGACCCAGTACTTC. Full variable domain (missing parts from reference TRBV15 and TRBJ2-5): DAMVIQNPRYQVTQFGKPVTLSCSQTLNHNVMYWYQQKSSQAPKLLFHYYDKDFNNEADTPDNFQSRRPNTSFCFLDIRSPGLGDTAMYLCATSREDRGQETQYFGPGTRLLVL.

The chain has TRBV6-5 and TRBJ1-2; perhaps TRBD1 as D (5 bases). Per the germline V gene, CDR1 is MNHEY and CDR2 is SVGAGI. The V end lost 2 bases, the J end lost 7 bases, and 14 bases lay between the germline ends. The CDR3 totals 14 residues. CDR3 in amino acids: CASSYLDLGGGYTF. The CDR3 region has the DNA TGTGCCAGCAGTTACCTAGACCTCGGGGGTGGCTACACCTTC.

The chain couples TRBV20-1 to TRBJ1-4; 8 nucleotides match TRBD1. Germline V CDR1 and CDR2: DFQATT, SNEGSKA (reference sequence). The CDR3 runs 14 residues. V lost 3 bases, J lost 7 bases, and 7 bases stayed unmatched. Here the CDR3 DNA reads TGCAGTGCTAGTCAGGGGGCTGGTGGTGAAAAACTGTTTTTT. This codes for CSASQGAGGEKLFF.

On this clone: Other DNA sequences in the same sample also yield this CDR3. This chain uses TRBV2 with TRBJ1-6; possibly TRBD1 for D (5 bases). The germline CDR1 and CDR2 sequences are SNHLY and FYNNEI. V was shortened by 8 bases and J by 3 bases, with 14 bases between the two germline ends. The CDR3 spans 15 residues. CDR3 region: CASSDGGYYNSPLHF. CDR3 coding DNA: TGTGCCAGCTCCGATGGGGGGTACTATAATTCACCCCTCCACTTT.

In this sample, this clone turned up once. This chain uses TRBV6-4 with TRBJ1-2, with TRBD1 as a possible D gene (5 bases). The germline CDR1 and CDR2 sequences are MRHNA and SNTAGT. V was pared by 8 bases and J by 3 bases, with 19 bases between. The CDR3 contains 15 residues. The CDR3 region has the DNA TGTGCCAGCTCAAGATTCGATTCGGGGGACTATGGCTACACCTTC. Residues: CASSRFDSGDYGYTF.

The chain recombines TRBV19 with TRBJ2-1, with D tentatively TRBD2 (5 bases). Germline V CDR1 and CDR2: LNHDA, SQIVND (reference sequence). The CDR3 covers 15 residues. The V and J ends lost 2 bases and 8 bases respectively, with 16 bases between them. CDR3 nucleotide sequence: TGTGCCAGTAGTATATATATCCGGGGTAGAGATGAGCAGTTCTTC. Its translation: CASSIYIRGRDEQFF. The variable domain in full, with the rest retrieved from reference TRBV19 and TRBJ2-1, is DGGITQSPKYLFRKEGQNVTLSCEQNLNHDAMYWYRQDPGQGLRLIYYSQIVNDFQKGDIAEGYSVSREKKESFPLTVTSAQKNPTAFYLCASSIYIRGRDEQFFGPGTRLTVL.